This T cell receptor (beta chain) is drawn from a study of siplizumab effects on memory and regulatory T cells (dated by TCRdb to about 2019). Some background on the complete study: The effect of the anti-CD2 antibody siplizumab on alloreactive T-cell subsets was examined in allogeneic mixed lymphocyte reactions constructed from human PBMCs. Study-wide findings and limitations: Because sequences below about 10^-5 frequency were poorly captured, only a minor fraction of alloreactive clones could be mapped to unstimulated subsets. Unstimulated naive T cells appeared to be more diverse than memory T cells, and naive cells seemed to make a substantial contribution to the alloresponse. A naive or memory phenotype could not be assigned to roughly 75-96% of proliferating CD4+ or CD8+ clones. Of the alloreactive CD4+ clones that could be mapped, the Treg-derived share averaged almost 70% with siplizumab compared with under 30% in control reactions. No functional confirmation was obtained for the suppressive function of proliferating Tregs from siplizumab cultures. Siplizumab significantly lowered the cumulative frequency of alloreactive sequences that could be traced to unstimulated CD4+ memory T cells.

For this clone: Its antigen is currently not known. There are no base qualities to consult, and no much larger clone falls within one base.

TCRbeta CDR3 sequencing was performed on sorted unstimulated T cells and on proliferating T cells recovered from mixed lymphocyte reactions. Fresh whole blood from 9 to 10 HLA-typed healthy donors served as the source for isolating PBMCs. Receptor libraries were prepared by the immunoSEQ multiplex PCR assay. Approximately 100,000 TCR templates per sample were assayed on the deep sequencing platform. Genomic DNA extracted from sorted T cells was the material used for TCRbeta CDR3 sequencing. As for the original processing: The R programming language was used for clonal analysis of TCRbeta CDR3 data. Alloreactive CD4+ and CD8+ clones were defined by comparing unstimulated samples with post-reaction CFSE-low samples. Alloreactive CD4+ clones were assigned to regulatory or non-regulatory origin by matching sequences to sorted unstimulated Treg and non-Treg repertoires. TCRdb holds this immuneACCESS table with in-frame rearrangements only. Some clones are missing; in checked studies, unresolved V genes explain under half, and the rest has no known cause. The D gene and trimming were derived from the DNA, and the V and J assignments and clone size from that table. This sample has about 110,000 clones in its table, and more than 85% of those were observed once. Jointly, the top ten make up around 0.29% of the sample.

The cysteine opens and the phenylalanine closes a CDR3 of 14 amino acids. The kept DNA is CDR3 alone, 42 bases in frame from the first base. Trimmed from V: 4 bases; trimmed from J: 4 bases; junction bases lacking a gene match: 2. For CDR1 and CDR2, the germline V gene lists SGHAT and FQNNGV. Sequencing input: CD4+ T cells sorted from blood. The chain is encoded by TRBV11-2 joined to TRBJ1-4, and TRBD1 aligns with 8 junction nucleotides. This clonotype was sampled from a human donor in good health. The DNA is TGTGCCAGCAGCTGGACAGGGAGTAATGAAAAACTGTTTTTT. Its coded protein is CASSWTGSNEKLFF.